One sample yielded the 18 T cell receptor beta chains listed below, sequenced in a study of cytomegalovirus exposure and HLA in healthy donors (dated by TCRdb to about 2017). The method behind the library was the immunoSEQ multiplex PCR assay. TCRdb took this table from immuneACCESS and kept in-frame rearrangements with V and J called. Such tables lack part of the clones; where checked against another copy, unresolved V genes explain under half of the gap, and the rest is unexplained. A total of about 140,000 clones appear in this sample, 86% of them only once. The leading ten clones occupy roughly 3% of the sample. Sequencing was performed on PBMCs. Source of these receptors: a man in his late teens or twenties in good health and CMV-seronegative.

This clone was picked up one time. CDR3 sequence reads: CASSRLEYIAEAFF. The CDR3 coding sequence is TGTGCCAGCAGCCGACTCGAATATATCGCTGAAGCTTTCTTT. The chain combines TRBV5-6 with TRBJ1-1; unclear D gene. The CDR3 runs 14 residues. Deletions cut 4 bases from V and 6 bases from J, with 16 bases between. The germline gives CDR1 SGHDT, CDR2 YYEEEE.

The chain employs TRBV7-9 and TRBJ2-7; 8 bases match TRBD2. Germline V gene sequence: CDR1 SEHNR, CDR2 FQNEAQ (reference sequence). J lost 0 bases, V lost 4 bases, and 2 bases had no gene match. This CDR3 is 14 amino acids long. In nucleotides, the CDR3 is TGTGCCAGCAGCTCCGGGACTAGCTCCTACGAGCAGTACTTC. The encoded protein is CASSSGTSSYEQYF.

The V and J genes are TRBV10-3 and TRBJ1-6, with 9 nucleotides matching TRBD1. V dropped 8 bases and J dropped 7; count of bases not matched to a gene: 3. The CDR3 totals 13 residues. The V gene's germline CDR1 is ENHRY and CDR2 SYGVKD. Here the CDR3 reads CAIGGTGNSPLHF. Here the CDR3 DNA reads TGTGCCATCGGGGGGACAGGGAATTCACCCCTCCACTTT.

This clone was seen once. The rearrangement uses TRBV11-3 and TRBJ2-1; 10 bases are a match to TRBD2. Trimming removed 2 bases from V and 8 bases from J; junction bases left unmatched: 9. This CDR3 spans 16 amino acids. Germline values: CDR1 SGHNT, CDR2 YENEEA. The CDR3 spells CASSLMSSGGAYEQFF. In nucleotides, the CDR3 is TGTGCCAGCAGCTTAATGTCGAGCGGGGGGGCCTATGAGCAGTTCTTC.

This chain uses TRBV29-1 with TRBJ1-5; D may be TRBD1 (6 bases). The germline gives CDR1 SQVTM, CDR2 ANQGSEA. Trimming left V 4 bases short and J 1 base short, with 8 bases between. The CDR3 extends over 13 amino acids. This CDR3 reads CSVVGQSNQPQHF. The CDR3 DNA is TGCAGCGTTGTAGGACAGAGCAATCAGCCCCAGCATTTT. Full variable domain (outside the CDR3, taken from reference TRBV29-1 and TRBJ1-5): SAVISQKPSRDICQRGTSLTIQCQVDSQVTMMFWYRQQPGQSLTLIATANQGSEATYESGFVIDKFPISRPNLTFSTLTVSNMSPEDSSIYLCSVVGQSNQPQHFGDGTRLSIL.

This chain links TRBV2 with TRBJ2-7; D is uncertain. The germline gives CDR1 SNHLY, CDR2 FYNNEI. This CDR3 region has 13 residues. V was shortened by 4 bases and J by 6 bases, with 13 bases between the two germline ends. CDR3 in DNA: TGTGCCAGCAGTGGTCAGTTGGTTCGCGAGCAGTACTTC. Its translation: CASSGQLVREQYF.

The rearrangement uses TRBV6-5 and TRBJ1-2; a possible D gene is TRBD1 (5 bases). Germline values: CDR1 MNHEY, CDR2 SVGAGI. The CDR3 is 16 amino acids. V gave up 0 bases and J gave up 5 bases, with 16 bases separating them. CDR3: CASSYSPRGASYGYTF. CDR3 bases: TGTGCCAGCAGTTACTCGCCGCGGGGCGCTTCTTATGGCTACACCTTC.

The V and J genes are TRBV6-1 and TRBJ1-1, with TRBD1 matching over 9 bases. The trim removed 4 bases at V and 4 bases at J, leaving 13 bases unmatched. Germline CDR1 and CDR2: MNHNS and SASEGT. The CDR3 runs 17 residues. The CDR3 region has the DNA TGTGCCAGCAGTGGACCGGGACAGGGTGTTTCGAGCACTGAAGCTTTCTTT. Residues: CASSGPGQGVSSTEAFF.

The rearrangement joins TRBV10-1 to TRBJ2-3, with 9 bases that match TRBD2. The junction had 10 bases not matched to a gene; V was cut back by 0 bases and J by 6 bases. This CDR3 contains 17 residues. Per the germline V gene, CDR1 is WNHNN and CDR2 is SYGVQD (reference sequence). For the CDR3, the DNA is TGCGCCAGCAGTGAGTCGATTCTTGGCGGGAGGGAGGATACGCAGTATTTT. Protein: CASSESILGGREDTQYF.

The chain carries TRBV19 and TRBJ1-3; D call uncertain. Germline loops: CDR1 LNHDA, CDR2 SQIVND (reference sequence). The CDR3 is made up of 13 amino acids. V was pared by 3 bases and J by 8 bases, with 11 bases between. CDR3 residues: CASSIFAGDTIYF. The CDR3 nucleotides are TGTGCCAGTAGTATTTTCGCCGGGGACACCATATATTTT.

This chain links TRBV18 with TRBJ2-7; D perhaps matches TRBD1 (5 bases). This CDR3 region has 16 residues. The germline gives CDR1 KGHSH, CDR2 LQKENI. With 0 bases removed from V and 0 bases from J, the gap between germline ends came to 12 bases. CDR3 protein: CASSPPNRTFSYEQYF. The CDR3 DNA sequence: TGTGCCAGCTCACCACCCAACAGGACGTTCTCCTACGAGCAGTACTTC.

The count of this clone is one. V gene TRBV29-1 combines with J gene TRBJ2-5; possible D gene TRBD2, 5 bases. V was trimmed by 5 bases and J by 1 base, leaving 11 bases between them. Germline loops: CDR1 SQVTM, CDR2 ANQGSEA. The CDR3 is made up of 13 amino acids. The CDR3 sequence is CSVSSRVQETQYF. The CDR3 coding sequence is TGCAGCGTTTCTAGCAGAGTCCAAGAGACCCAGTACTTC.

The V and J genes are TRBV5-1 and TRBJ1-1; maybe TRBD1 (6 bases). V was cut by 0 bases and J by 2 bases, with 14 bases left in between. The CDR3 has 16 amino acids. CDR1 is SGHRS and CDR2 is YFSETQ in the germline V gene. The CDR3, as DNA: TGCGCCAGCAGCTTGGTTCCCGCAGGGGACAACACTGAAGCTTTCTTT. Amino acid sequence: CASSLVPAGDNTEAFF.

The chain links TRBV28 to TRBJ2-2; 8 positions agree with TRBD2. V lost 6 bases, J lost 1 base, and 10 bases stayed unmatched. The CDR3 is 17 amino acids. In germline, CDR1 is MDHEN, CDR2 SYDVKM. CDR3 nucleotides: TGTGCCAGCAGATCGAGATTAGCGGGGAGGAACACCGGGGAGCTGTTTTTT. Its protein is CASRSRLAGRNTGELFF.

J is TRBJ2-1 and V is TRBV7-8; D might be TRBD1 (6 bases). V was cut by 2 bases and J by 4 bases, with 12 bases left in between. CDR3 size: 15 residues. Germline CDR1 reads SGHVS; CDR2 reads FQNEAQ. DNA for the CDR3: TGTGCCAGCAGCTTATTCTCGGACAGATACAATGAGCAGTTCTTC. Its protein is CASSLFSDRYNEQFF.

This rearrangement joins TRBV6-1 to TRBJ2-3; 7 nucleotides match TRBD1. There are 14 residues in the CDR3. Germline CDR1 is MNHNS and CDR2 is SASEGT. Trimming at V came to 7 bases and at J to 2 bases, leaving 6 bases not matched to a gene. The CDR3 protein is CASTLGQPTDTQYF. The CDR3 DNA reads TGTGCCAGCACTCTGGGACAGCCCACAGATACGCAGTATTTT.

The V call is TRBV5-4, the J call TRBJ2-2, with 12 nucleotides matching TRBD1. Trimming removed 4 bases from V and 4 bases from J; junction bases left unmatched: 5. Germline V gene sequence: CDR1 SGHNT, CDR2 YYREEE (reference sequence). The CDR3 totals 16 residues. CDR3 nucleotides: TGTGCCAGCAGCGGGGGACAGGGGGCGGGCACCGGGGAGCTGTTTTTT. It encodes CASSGGQGAGTGELFF.

The chain carries TRBV2 and TRBJ2-3; 7 positions match TRBD2. The V gene end was trimmed by 5 bases and the J gene end by 2 bases; junction bases not matched to a gene: 10. CDR3 length equals 16 residues. Looked up from germline, CDR1 is SNHLY and CDR2 is FYNNEI. The CDR3 loop reads CASSPIGLADTDTQYF. For the CDR3, the DNA is TGTGCCAGCAGTCCGATCGGGCTAGCGGACACAGATACGCAGTATTTT. The full variable domain, rest sourced from reference TRBV2 and TRBJ2-3, is EPEVTQTPSHQVTQMGQEVILRCVPISNHLYFYWYRQILGQKVEFLVSFYNNEISEKSEIFDDQFSVERPDGSNFTLKIRSTKLEDSAMYFCASSPIGLADTDTQYFGPGTRLTVL.